Sequencing of this T cell receptor beta chain was carried out in a study of cytomegalovirus exposure and HLA in healthy donors. Findings and caveats of the study: Reportedly, fewer N-insertions than the 666-donor mean appeared in an Asian-associated ancestry cluster in a later analysis. The study reported that TCR beta sequences accurately predicted HLA-A and HLA-B alleles in most subjects.

The PCR had 60 Vbeta and 13 Jbeta primers. Assay used: immunoSEQ multiplex PCR; TCRdb lists only in-frame clones, some missing. Of 150,000 to 200,000 clones listed, under 85% were seen once; the top ten hold around 5%. The CDR3 extends over 11 amino acids. V lost 5 bases, J lost 9 bases, and 10 bases lay in between. The V gene's germline CDR1 is SGHAT and CDR2 FQNNGV. As regards this clone: Its antigen is unidentified.

The chain links TRBV11-2 to TRBJ2-5; D unresolved. Material for sequencing was PBMCs. The source is a woman in her late teens or twenties in good health and CMV-seropositive. This CDR3 is CASSGGWPQYF. CDR3 nucleotide sequence: TGTGCCAGCAGCGGCGGCTGGCCCCAGTACTTC.